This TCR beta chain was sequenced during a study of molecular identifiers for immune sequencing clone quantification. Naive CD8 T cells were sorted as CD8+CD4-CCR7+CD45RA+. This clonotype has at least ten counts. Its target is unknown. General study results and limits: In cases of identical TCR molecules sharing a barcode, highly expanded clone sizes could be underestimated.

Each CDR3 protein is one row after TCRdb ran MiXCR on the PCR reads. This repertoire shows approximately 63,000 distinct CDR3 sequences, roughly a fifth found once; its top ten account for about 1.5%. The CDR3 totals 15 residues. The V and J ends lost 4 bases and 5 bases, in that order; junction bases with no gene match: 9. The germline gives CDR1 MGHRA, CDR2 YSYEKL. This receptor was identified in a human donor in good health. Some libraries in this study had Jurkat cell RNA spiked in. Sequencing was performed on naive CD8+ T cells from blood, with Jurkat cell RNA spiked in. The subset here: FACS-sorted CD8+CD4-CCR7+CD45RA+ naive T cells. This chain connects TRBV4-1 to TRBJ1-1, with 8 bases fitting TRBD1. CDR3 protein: CASSRNGQGGTEAFF. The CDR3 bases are TGCGCCAGCAGCCGGAATGGACAGGGAGGAACTGAAGCTTTCTTT.